These 3 T cell receptor beta chains share one sample of origin, sequenced in a study of CD8+ T cells in alopecia areata. The treatment here: oral pan-JAK inhibitor, 5-10 mg twice daily. Following extraction, RNA underwent reverse transcription to cDNA, which served as the sequencing template. The method was immunoSEQ multiplex PCR; TCRdb's version includes in-frame clones alone and lacks a portion of them. The sample has 100,000 or so clones; approximately 63% are singletons. Sample: CD8+ T cells sorted from blood, taken at approximately week 55, from a patient treated with tofacitinib. The receptors come from a human donor with alopecia areata.

This clone was observed a handful of times. V usage is TRBV12-5 and J usage is TRBJ1-2; no clear D gene. CDR1 is LGHNT and CDR2 is FRNRAP in the germline V gene. The ends were cut back, 6 bases at V and 4 bases at J, with 9 bases in the middle. The CDR3 totals 12 residues. The CDR3 reads CASGPLGYGYTF. CDR3 coding DNA: TGTGCTAGTGGCCCTCTCGGCTATGGCTACACCTTC.

CDR3 sequence reads: CASSPTPGQYLSGGELFF. The CDR3, as DNA: TGTGCCAGCAGCCCGACACCGGGACAATACCTCTCCGGCGGGGAGCTGTTTTTT. V and J are TRBV7-8 and TRBJ2-2, with D perhaps matching TRBD1 (6 bases). V lost 5 bases to trimming and J lost 7 bases, with 26 bases between them. Germline V CDR1 and CDR2: SGHVS, FQNEAQ. The CDR3 consists of 18 residues.

The rearrangement links TRBV15 to TRBJ1-2; no clear D gene. V lost 0 bases and J 8 bases, leaving 13 bases between the germline ends. This CDR3 comprises 14 residues. Germline-derived CDR1 and CDR2 are LNHNV and YYDKDF (reference sequence). The CDR3, as DNA: TGTGCCACCAGCAGAGATTCCCCATCGGGGGGCTACACCTTC. This gives the protein CATSRDSPSGGYTF.